This T cell receptor (beta chain) was sequenced for a study of blood T cell repertoires in COVID-19. Background on the study: The United States, Italy and Spain were the sources of the acute and convalescent COVID-19 samples.

Using immunoSEQ multiplex PCR, the repertoire was profiled, and TCRdb retains in-frame clones only, with some absent. Of under 300,000 clones in the sample, approximately 82% were seen once. CDR1 is SNHLY and CDR2 is FYNNEI in the germline V gene. V lost 5 bases, J lost 4 bases, and 15 bases lay in between. The CDR3 length is 15 residues. This rearrangement joins TRBV2 to TRBJ1-5; no definite D call. Source material: peripheral blood. The receptor was isolated from a man aged 30 to 39 who had recovered from COVID-19. The CDR3 is CASSPPGLENQPQHF. DNA of the CDR3: TGTGCCAGCAGTCCACCCGGTCTCGAGAATCAGCCCCAGCATTTT.